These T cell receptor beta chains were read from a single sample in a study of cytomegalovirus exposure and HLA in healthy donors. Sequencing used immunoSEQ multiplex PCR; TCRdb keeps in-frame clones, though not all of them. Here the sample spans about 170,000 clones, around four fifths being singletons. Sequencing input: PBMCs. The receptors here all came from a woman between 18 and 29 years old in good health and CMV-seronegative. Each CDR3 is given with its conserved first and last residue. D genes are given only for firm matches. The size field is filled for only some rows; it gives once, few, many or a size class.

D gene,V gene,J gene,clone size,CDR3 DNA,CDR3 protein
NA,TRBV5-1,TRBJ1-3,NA,TGCGCCAGCAGCTTGGAGCCTTATTCTGGAAACACCATATATTTT,CASSLEPYSGNTIYF
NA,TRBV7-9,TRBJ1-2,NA,TGTGCCAGCAGCTTAGGGGCCGAGGGTGGCAGCGTAGGTTATGGCTACACCTTC,CASSLGAEGGSVGYGYTF
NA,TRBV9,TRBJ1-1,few,TGTGCCAGCAGGGAGGGTATGAGCTTTGAAGCTTTCTTT,CASREGMSFEAFF
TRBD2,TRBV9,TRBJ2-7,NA,TGTGCCAGCAGCGTAGAGGGCGGGGGGGCCTACGAGCAGTACTTC,CASSVEGGGAYEQYF
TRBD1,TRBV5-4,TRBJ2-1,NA,TGTGCCAGCAGACTATTCGGGACAGGGGCCTACAATGAGCAGTTCTTC,CASRLFGTGAYNEQFF
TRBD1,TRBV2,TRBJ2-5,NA,TGTGCCAGCTCTAGGGACAGGGGGCAGGAGACCCAGTACTTC,CASSRDRGQETQYF
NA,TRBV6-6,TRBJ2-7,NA,TGTGCCAGCAGTTATTCAGTCGGGGGGCTTAACGAGCAGTACTTC,CASSYSVGGLNEQYF
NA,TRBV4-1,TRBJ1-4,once,TGCGCCAGCAGCCAATCAGAGACAGCCGATGAAAAACTGTTTTTT,CASSQSETADEKLFF
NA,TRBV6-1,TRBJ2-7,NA,TGTGCCAGCAGTGAGGTCGGGGGTACCCCCTACGAGCAGTACTTC,CASSEVGGTPYEQYF
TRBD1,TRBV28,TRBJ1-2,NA,TGTGCCAGCACGTACAACGACAGGGGCTATGGCTACACCTTC,CASTYNDRGYGYTF
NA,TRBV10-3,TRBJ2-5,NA,TGTGCCATCAGTGAGTCGAACGGGGATCAAGAGACCCAGTACTTC,CAISESNGDQETQYF
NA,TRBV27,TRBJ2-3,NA,TGTGCCAGCAGTTTATCAGGGGGTCTCGCAACAGATACGCAGTATTTT,CASSLSGGLATDTQYF
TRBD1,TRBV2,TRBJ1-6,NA,TGTGCCAGCAGTGAAGAGGGGGCTAATTCACCCCTCCACTTT,CASSEEGANSPLHF
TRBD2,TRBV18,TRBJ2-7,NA,TGTGCCAGCTCACTAGCGACTAGCCGCGAGCAGTACTTC,CASSLATSREQYF
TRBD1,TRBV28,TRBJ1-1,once,TGTGCCAGCAGTTTCGCGACAGGGAATGCGGACACTGAAGCTTTCTTT,CASSFATGNADTEAFF
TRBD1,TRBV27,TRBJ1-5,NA,TGTGCCAGCAGTTCAGGACAGGGGAGTCAGCCCCAGCATTTT,CASSSGQGSQPQHF